This entry concerns a single T cell receptor (beta chain). This clonotype occurred many times. Its antigen specificity is not known. The sample holds no much larger clone one base away, and base qualities are not on file. TCR beta CDR3 regions were amplified from RNA transcripts. The first round of RT-PCR for the TCR CDR3 was performed with the HTBI primer set and the Qiagen OneStep RT-PCR kit. A second multiplex PCR round built the libraries, followed by size selection and purification. The libraries were sequenced on an Illumina HiSeq2000 using paired-end 100 bp reads. For the original study's pipeline: SOAPnuke was used to process the raw data, throwing out any read that contained adapters or uncalled bases, had a mean Phred below 15, or lacked an exact constant-primer or identifier match. High-quality paired reads were merged with COPE v1.2.5, and unique nucleotide sequences were defined as clonotypes. MiTCR v1.1 was used to align clonotypes to the IMGT TRBV, TRBD and TRBJ reference segments. The analysis was restricted to V-J combinations with a frequency above 0.0001, which together covered just over 99% of the repertoires. The TCS score was defined as the ratio of F50 (clonal expansion) to E x V (chaos), calculated using BLOSUM62-based TCRdist between CDR3 peptides within each V-J. Welch's t-statistics and random forest reduced fewer than 550 V-J features to under 15, which were used in a naive Bayes classifier (R e1071). The public reads were quality trimmed at Q25 with fastp and then assembled into clones with MiXCR by TCRdb, keeping productive beta chains. Every entry covers one CDR3 protein and lists the most common genes and DNA from its rows. TCRdb, not the original authors, processed these V and J calls. The sample table lists about 280,000 distinct CDR3 sequences, approximately 26% of them with a count of one. The ten biggest clones cover approximately 30% of the sample.

The sample originates from a study of T cells in Graves' hyperthyroidism and ophthalmopathy (dated by TCRdb to 2018 to 2020). About the full investigation: Peripheral blood samples were taken at initial diagnosis, before any treatment was given. After blood sampling, hyperthyroidism patients were treated with methimazole at a starting dose of 30 mg daily, and ophthalmopathy patients were treated with high-dose intravenous methylprednisolone. Prospective prediction of ophthalmopathy was tested in an independent validation cohort consisting of under 20 hyperthyroidism patients and some 17 patients who later progressed to ophthalmopathy. In about 6 Graves' hyperthyroidism patients, the study also compared T-cell repertoires from thyroid tissue with T-cell repertoires from blood. The 95 to 100 discovery patients were randomly divided into training and test sets at a 7:3 ratio. To identify TCR V-J signatures that set the groups apart, the researchers used a discovery cohort of 100 patients, made up of about 44 with Graves' ophthalmopathy and about 60 with stable Graves' hyperthyroidism. According to the paper, TCR Vbeta CDR3 sequencing was carried out on some 140 peripheral blood samples, which came from approximately 43 ophthalmopathy, fewer than 80 hyperthyroidism and roughly 17 progressor patients. Broad study findings and their caveats: Sample size was not statistically predetermined, and investigators were not blinded to group allocation. During validation, the model predicted progression to ophthalmopathy a median of around 7 months ahead of onset, with roughly 65% sensitivity and about 72% specificity. A 13 V-J signature model separated ophthalmopathy from stable hyperthyroidism, with around 91% sensitivity and about 81% specificity in cross-validation and 80%/75% in testing. Blood samples also contained most of the expanded thyroid clonotypes (frequency above 0.001), which suggests that blood repertoires may reflect thyroid immune responses.

Hyperthyroidism patients were newly diagnosed, had a disease duration of under 2 months, and were aged 18 to 65 years. The study excluded patients with uncontrolled infections, other autoimmune diseases, pregnancy or lactation. Diagnoses relied on clinical symptoms, serum thyroxine and TRAb, thyroid ultrasound and orbital computed tomography. Blood from progressor patients was collected at the time of first diagnosis with hyperthyroidism, before any ophthalmopathy symptoms had appeared. PBMCs were separated from 10 ml of fresh peripheral blood using Ficoll-Paque density gradient centrifugation. Patients classed as progressors first received a Graves' hyperthyroidism diagnosis and then went on to develop ophthalmopathy during follow-up. Trizol reagent was used to extract total RNA, and RNA quality was then checked on an Agilent 2100 Bioanalyzer. The germline ends are 10 bases apart after V is trimmed by 0 bases and J by 1 base. Based on the germline V gene, the CDR1 and CDR2 sequences are SQVTM and ANQGSEA. The CDR3 runs 14 amino acids, cysteine and phenylalanine included. Only the CDR3 DNA stays, 42 bases, in frame from base 1.

The TCR originated in a man aged 40-55 years with Graves' hyperthyroidism that later progressed to Graves' ophthalmopathy. The rearranged chain carries TRBV29-1 and TRBJ2-7; D gene: possibly TRBD2, on 5 matching bases. The sample was blood. The CDR3 loop reads CSVEDRGRSYEQYF. The DNA sequence is given as TGCAGCGTTGAAGACAGAGGGAGATCCTACGAGCAGTACTTC.